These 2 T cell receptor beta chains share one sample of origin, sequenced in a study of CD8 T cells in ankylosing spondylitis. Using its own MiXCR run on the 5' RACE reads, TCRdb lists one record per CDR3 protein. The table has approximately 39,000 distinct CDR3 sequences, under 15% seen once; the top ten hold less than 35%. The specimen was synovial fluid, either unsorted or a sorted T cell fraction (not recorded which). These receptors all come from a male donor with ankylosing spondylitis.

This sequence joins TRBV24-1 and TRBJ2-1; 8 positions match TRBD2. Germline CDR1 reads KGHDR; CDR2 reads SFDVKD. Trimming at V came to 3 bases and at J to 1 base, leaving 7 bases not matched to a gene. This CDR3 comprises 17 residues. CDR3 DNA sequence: TGTGCCACCAGTGATGACATAGGACTAGCTTCCTACAATGAGCAGTTCTTC. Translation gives CATSDDIGLASYNEQFF.

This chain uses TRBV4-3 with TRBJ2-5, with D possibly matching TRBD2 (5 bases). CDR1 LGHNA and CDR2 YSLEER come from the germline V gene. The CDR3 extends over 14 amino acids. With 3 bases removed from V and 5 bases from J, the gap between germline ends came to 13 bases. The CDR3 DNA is TGCGCCAGCAGCCACGGGCTTACGGGGGAGACCCAGTACTTC. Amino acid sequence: CASSHGLTGETQYF.